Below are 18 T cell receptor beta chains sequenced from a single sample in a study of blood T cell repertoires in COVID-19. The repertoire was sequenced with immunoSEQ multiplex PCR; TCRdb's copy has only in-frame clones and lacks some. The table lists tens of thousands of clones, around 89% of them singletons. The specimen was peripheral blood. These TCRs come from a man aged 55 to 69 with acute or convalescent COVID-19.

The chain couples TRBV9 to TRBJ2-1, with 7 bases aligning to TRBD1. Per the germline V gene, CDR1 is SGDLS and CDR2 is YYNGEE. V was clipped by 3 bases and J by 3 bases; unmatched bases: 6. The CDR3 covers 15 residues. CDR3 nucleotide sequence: TGTGCCAGCAGCGCCAAACAGGGGAGCTACAATGAGCAGTTCTTC. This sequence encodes CASSAKQGSYNEQFF.

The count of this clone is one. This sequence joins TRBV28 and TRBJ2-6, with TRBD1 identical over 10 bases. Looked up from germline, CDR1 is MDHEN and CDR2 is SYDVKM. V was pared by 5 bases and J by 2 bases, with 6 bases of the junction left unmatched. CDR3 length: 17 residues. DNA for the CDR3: TGTGCCAGCAGTACCGGACAGGGGGTCACTGGGGCCAACGTCCTGACTTTC. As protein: CASSTGQGVTGANVLTF.

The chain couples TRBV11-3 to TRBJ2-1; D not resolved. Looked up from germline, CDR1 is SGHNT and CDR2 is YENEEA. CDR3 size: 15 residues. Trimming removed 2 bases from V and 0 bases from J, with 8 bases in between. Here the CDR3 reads CASSLMASSYNEQFF. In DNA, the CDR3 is TGTGCCAGCAGCTTAATGGCCAGCTCCTACAATGAGCAGTTCTTC.

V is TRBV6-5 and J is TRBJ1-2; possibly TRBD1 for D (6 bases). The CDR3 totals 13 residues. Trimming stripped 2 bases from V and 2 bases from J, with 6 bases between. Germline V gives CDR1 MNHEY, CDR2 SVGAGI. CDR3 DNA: TGTGCCAGCAGTTACCAGGGGAACTATGGCTACACCTTC. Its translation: CASSYQGNYGYTF.

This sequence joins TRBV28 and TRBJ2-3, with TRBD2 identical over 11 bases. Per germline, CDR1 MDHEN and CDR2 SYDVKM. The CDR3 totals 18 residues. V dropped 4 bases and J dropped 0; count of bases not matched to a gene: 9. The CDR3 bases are TGTGCCAGCAGTTCGCCCCCCGGACTAGCGGGTAGCACAGATACGCAGTATTTT. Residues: CASSSPPGLAGSTDTQYF.

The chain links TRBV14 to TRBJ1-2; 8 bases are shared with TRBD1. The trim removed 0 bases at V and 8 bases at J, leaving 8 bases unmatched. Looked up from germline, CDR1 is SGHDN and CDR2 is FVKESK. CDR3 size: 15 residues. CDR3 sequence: CASSQEQWTGRGYTF. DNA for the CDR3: TGTGCCAGCAGCCAAGAACAATGGACAGGGAGGGGCTACACCTTC.

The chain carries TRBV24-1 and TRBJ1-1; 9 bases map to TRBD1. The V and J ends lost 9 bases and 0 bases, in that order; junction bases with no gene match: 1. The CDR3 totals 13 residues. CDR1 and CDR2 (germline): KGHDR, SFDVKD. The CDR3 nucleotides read TGTGCCACCGGGACAGGGCTGAACACTGAAGCTTTCTTT. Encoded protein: CATGTGLNTEAFF.

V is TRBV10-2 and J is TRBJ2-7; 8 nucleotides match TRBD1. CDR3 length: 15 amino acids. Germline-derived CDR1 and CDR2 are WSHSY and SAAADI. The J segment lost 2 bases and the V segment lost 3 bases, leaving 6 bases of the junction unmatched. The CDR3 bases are TGCGCCAGCAGTGAAAGACAGGGGACGGCCTACGAGCAGTACTTC. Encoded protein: CASSERQGTAYEQYF.

The CDR3 nucleotides read TGTGCCAGCAGTGCTACTAGCGGATCGAACACCGGGGAGCTGTTTTTT. Translation gives CASSATSGSNTGELFF. This chain connects TRBV6-4 to TRBJ2-2; 8 positions match TRBD2. This CDR3 spans 16 amino acids. Germline V gene data show CDR1 as MRHNA and CDR2 as SNTAGT. V lost 4 bases and J lost 0; bases outside the gene matches: 4.

CDR3 sequence reads: CASSLGGYYGYTF. The CDR3 coding sequence is TGTGCCAGCAGCTTGGGGGGCTACTATGGCTACACCTTC. The V call is TRBV5-6, the J call TRBJ1-2, with D tentatively TRBD1 (5 bases). Trimming took off 0 bases at V and 3 bases at J, with 6 bases between the two ends. This CDR3 is 13 amino acids long. Germline-derived CDR1 and CDR2 are SGHDT and YYEEEE.

The CDR3, as DNA: TGTGCCAGCAGTTTAGCGGGAGTAGGTACCGGGGAGCTGTTTTTT. It codes for CASSLAGVGTGELFF. The rearrangement links TRBV6-5 to TRBJ2-2, with 9 bases identical to TRBD2. The CDR3 length is 15 residues. CDR1 is MNHEY and CDR2 is SVGAGI in the germline V gene. Trimming at V came to 4 bases and at J to 5 bases, leaving 5 bases not matched to a gene.

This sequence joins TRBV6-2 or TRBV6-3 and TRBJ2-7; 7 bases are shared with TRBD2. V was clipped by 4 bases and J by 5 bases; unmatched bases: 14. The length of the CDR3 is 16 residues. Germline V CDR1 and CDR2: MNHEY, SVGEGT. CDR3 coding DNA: TGTGCCAGCAGTTCGATGGGGCGGGAGCTAAGAGACGAGCAGTACTTC. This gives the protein CASSSMGRELRDEQYF.

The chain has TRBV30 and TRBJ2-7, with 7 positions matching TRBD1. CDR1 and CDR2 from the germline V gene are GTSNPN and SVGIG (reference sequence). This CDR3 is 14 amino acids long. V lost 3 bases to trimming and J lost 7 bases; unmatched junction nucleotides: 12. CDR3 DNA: TGTGCCTGGAGAAAAGGGGGCCAGGCTCGGGAGCAGTACTTC. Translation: CAWRKGGQAREQYF.

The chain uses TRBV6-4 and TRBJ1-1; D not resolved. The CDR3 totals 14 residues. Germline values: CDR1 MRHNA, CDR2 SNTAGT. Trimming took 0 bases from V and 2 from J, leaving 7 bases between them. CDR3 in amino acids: CASSDSRDNTEAFF. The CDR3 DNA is TGTGCCAGCAGTGACTCGAGGGATAACACTGAAGCTTTCTTT.

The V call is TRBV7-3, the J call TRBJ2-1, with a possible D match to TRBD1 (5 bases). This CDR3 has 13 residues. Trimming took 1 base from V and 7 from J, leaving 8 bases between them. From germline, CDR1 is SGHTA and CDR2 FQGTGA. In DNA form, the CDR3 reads TGTGCCAGCAGCTTAAACAGGATTAATGAGCAGTTCTTC. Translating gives CASSLNRINEQFF.

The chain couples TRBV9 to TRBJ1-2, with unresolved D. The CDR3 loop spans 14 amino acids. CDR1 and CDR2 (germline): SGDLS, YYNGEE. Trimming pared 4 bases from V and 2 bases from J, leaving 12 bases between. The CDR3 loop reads CASSITEGNYGYTF. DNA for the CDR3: TGTGCCAGCAGCATAACCGAGGGCAACTATGGCTACACCTTC. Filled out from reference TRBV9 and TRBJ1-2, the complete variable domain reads DSGVTQTPKHLITATGQRVTLRCSPRSGDLSVYWYQQSLDQGLQFLIQYYNGEERAKGNILERFSAQQFPDLHSELNLSSLELGDSALYFCASSITEGNYGYTFGSGTRLTVV.

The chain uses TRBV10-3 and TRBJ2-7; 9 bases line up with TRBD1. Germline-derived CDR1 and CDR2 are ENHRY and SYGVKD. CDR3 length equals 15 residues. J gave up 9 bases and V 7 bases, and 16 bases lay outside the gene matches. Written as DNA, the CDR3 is TGTGCCATCACGGGACAGGGTAATGTTGGGGCAGGGCAGTACTTC. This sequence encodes CAITGQGNVGAGQYF.

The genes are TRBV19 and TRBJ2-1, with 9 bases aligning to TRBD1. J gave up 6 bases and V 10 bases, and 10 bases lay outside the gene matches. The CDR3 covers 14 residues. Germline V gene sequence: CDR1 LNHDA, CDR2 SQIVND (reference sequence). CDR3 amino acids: CATRRTGDSNEQFF. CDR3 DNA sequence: TGTGCCACCAGGCGGACAGGGGACTCCAATGAGCAGTTCTTC.